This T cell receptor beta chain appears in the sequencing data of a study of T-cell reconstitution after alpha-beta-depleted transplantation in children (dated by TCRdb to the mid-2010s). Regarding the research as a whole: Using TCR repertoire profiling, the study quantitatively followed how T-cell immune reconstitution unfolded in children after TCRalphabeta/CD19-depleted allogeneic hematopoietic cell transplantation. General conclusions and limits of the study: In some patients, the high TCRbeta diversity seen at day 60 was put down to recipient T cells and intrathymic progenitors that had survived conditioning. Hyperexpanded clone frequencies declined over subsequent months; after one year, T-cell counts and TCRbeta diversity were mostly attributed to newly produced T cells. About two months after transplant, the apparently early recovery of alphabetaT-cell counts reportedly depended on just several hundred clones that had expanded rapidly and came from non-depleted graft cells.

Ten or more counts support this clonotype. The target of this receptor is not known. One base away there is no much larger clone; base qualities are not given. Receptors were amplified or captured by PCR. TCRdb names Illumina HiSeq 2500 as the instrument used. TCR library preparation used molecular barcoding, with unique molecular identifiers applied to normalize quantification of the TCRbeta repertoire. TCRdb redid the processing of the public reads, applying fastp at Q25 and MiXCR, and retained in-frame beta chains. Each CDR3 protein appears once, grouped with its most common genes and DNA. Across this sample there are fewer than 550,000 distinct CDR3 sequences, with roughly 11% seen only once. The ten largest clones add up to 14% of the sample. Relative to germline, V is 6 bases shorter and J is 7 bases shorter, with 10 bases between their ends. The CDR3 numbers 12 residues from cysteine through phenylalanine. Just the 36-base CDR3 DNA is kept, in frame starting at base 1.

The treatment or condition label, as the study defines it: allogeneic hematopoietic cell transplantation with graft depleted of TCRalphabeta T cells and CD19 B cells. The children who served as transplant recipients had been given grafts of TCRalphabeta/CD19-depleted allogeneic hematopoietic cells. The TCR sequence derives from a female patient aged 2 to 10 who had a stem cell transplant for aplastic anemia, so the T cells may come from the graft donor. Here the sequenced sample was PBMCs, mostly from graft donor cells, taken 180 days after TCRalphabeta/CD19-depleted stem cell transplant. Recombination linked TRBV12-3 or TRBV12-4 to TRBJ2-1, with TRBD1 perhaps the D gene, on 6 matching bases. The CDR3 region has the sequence CASSRGGNEQFF. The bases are TGTGCCAGCAGCAGGGGTGGAAATGAGCAGTTCTTC.